The sequence of this T cell receptor beta chain was determined in a study of blood T cell repertoires in COVID-19. About the research overall: COVID-19 samples from acute and convalescent phases originated in the United States, Italy and Spain. The cDNA or gDNA used as material had been derived from T cells, B-cell-depleted T cells, or PBMCs.

As processed by the authors: By means of reference gene primer amplification, nucleated cell counts were estimated. Assay: immunoSEQ multiplex PCR; the TCRdb copy retains only in-frame clones and omits some. D and trimming were read from the DNA, whereas the V and J calls and clone size are those reported in that table. Among about 480,000 clones listed, approximately 92% were seen once. Seattle patients were enrolled during active infection and followed longitudinally. This CDR3 has 14 amino acids. The V gene's germline CDR1 is LNHNV and CDR2 YYDKDF (reference sequence). Trimming cost V 2 bases and J 4 bases, with 12 bases left between them.

Sequencing was performed on peripheral blood. The gene calls are TRBV15 and TRBJ2-7; D remains ambiguous. This receptor was taken from a man aged 18 to 29 with COVID-19, enrolled during active disease. The CDR3 spells CATSRSDIMYEQYF. CDR3 coding DNA: TGTGCCACCAGCAGATCAGACATAATGTACGAGCAGTACTTC.